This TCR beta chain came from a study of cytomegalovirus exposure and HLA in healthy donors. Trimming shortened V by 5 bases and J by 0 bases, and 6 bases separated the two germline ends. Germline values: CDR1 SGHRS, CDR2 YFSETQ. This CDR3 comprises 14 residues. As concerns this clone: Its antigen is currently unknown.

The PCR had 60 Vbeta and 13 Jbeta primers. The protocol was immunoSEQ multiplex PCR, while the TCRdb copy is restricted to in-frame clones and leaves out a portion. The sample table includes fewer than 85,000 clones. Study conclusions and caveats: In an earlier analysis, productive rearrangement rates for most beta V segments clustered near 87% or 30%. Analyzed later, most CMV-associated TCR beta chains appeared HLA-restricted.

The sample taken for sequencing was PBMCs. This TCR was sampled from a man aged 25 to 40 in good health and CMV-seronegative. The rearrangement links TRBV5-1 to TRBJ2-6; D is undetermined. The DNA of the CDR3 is TGCGCCAGCAGAGACATCTCTGGGGCCAACGTCCTGACTTTC. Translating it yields CASRDISGANVLTF.